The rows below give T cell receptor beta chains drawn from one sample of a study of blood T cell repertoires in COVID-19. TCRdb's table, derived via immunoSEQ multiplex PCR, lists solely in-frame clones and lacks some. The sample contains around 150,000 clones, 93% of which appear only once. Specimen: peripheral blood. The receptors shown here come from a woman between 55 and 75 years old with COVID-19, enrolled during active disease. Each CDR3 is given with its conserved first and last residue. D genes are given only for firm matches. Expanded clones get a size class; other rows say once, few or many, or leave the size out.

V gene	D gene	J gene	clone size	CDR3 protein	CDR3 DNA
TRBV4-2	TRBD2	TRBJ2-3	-	CASSQGTSGVTSTDTQYF	TGTGCCAGCAGCCAAGGGACTAGCGGGGTAACTAGCACAGATACGCAGTATTTT
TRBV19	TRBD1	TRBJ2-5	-	CASSPGQQETQYF	TGTGCCAGTAGTCCGGGACAGCAAGAGACCCAGTACTTC
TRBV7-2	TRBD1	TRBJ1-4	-	CASSLEAPGTGSEKLFF	TGTGCCAGCAGCTTAGAGGCGCCCGGGACAGGGTCCGAAAAACTGTTTTTT
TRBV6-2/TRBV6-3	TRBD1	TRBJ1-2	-	CASSWRQGSYGYTF	TGTGCCAGCAGTTGGAGACAGGGGAGCTATGGCTACACCTTC
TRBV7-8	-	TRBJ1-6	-	CASSSPRGGNSPLHF	TGTGCCAGCAGCTCTCCGCGGGGGGGTAATTCACCCCTCCACTTT
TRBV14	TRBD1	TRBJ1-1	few	CASSYAGQGNTEAFF	TGTGCCAGCAGCTACGCGGGACAGGGGAACACTGAAGCTTTCTTT
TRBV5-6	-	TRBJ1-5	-	CASSLVGQGSNQPQHF	TGTGCCAGCAGCTTGGTAGGTCAGGGGAGCAATCAGCCCCAGCATTTT
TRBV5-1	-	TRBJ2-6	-	CASSLFSGANVLTF	TGCGCCAGCAGCCTGTTCTCTGGGGCCAACGTCCTGACTTTC
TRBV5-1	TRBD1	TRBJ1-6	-	CASSIGQGISPLHF	TGCGCCAGCAGCATCGGACAGGGAATCTCACCCCTCCACTTT
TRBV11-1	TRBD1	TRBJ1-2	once	CASRRGTGDVDGYTF	TGTGCCAGCAGACGGGGGACAGGGGATGTCGATGGCTACACCTTC
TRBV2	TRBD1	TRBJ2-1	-	CASTPGQGNEQFF	TGTGCCAGCACCCCGGGACAGGGAAATGAGCAGTTCTTC
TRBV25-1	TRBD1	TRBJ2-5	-	CASSDNTGEETQYF	TGTGCCAGCAGTGATAATACAGGGGAAGAGACCCAGTACTTC
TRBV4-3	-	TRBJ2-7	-	CASSQDLLSKPYEQYF	TGCGCCAGCAGCCAAGATTTACTCTCGAAGCCCTACGAGCAGTACTTC
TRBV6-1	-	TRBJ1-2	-	CASSETVGYGYTF	TGTGCCAGCAGTGAGACAGTTGGCTATGGCTACACCTTC
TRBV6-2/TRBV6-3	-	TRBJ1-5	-	CASSFRAAFSNQPQHF	TGTGCCAGCAGTTTCCGCGCGGCCTTCAGCAATCAGCCCCAGCATTTT
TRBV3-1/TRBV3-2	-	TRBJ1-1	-	CASSQRGGQANTEAFF	TGTGCCAGCAGCCAAAGGGGGGGCCAGGCGAACACTGAAGCTTTCTTT
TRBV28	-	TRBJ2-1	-	CASSRDSNNEQFF	TGTGCCAGCAGCCGGGACTCCAACAATGAGCAGTTCTTC
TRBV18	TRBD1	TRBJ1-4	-	CASSPRTGAEKLFF	TGTGCCAGCTCACCACGGACAGGGGCCGAAAAACTGTTTTTT
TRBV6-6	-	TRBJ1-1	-	CASNRQMNTEAFF	TGTGCCAGCAACCGACAGATGAACACTGAAGCTTTCTTT
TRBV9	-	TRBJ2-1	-	CASSVGAVHYSRSYNEQFF	TGTGCCAGCAGCGTAGGAGCGGTTCACTACTCCCGCTCCTACAATGAGCAGTTCTTC
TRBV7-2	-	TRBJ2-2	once	CASFFGGTRNTGELFF	TGTGCCAGCTTCTTTGGGGGGACGAGGAACACCGGGGAGCTGTTTTTT
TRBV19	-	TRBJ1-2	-	CASSIQEGQIGDYGYTF	TGTGCCAGTAGTATTCAGGAGGGTCAGATCGGCGACTATGGCTACACCTTC
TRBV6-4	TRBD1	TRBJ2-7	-	CASKGQGPYEQYF	TGTGCCAGCAAGGGACAGGGGCCCTACGAGCAGTACTTC
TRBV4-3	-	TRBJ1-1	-	CASSQDHARYTEAFF	TGCGCCAGCAGCCAAGATCATGCCAGGTACACTGAAGCTTTCTTT
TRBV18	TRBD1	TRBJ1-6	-	CASSPLTGESSYNSPLHF	TGTGCCAGCTCACCCCTTACAGGGGAAAGCTCCTATAATTCACCCCTCCACTTT
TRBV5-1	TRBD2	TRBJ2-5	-	CASSSTPVTSGQETQYF	TGCGCCAGCAGCTCGACCCCTGTGACTAGCGGGCAAGAGACCCAGTACTTC
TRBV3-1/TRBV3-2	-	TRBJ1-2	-	CASSQDVPGYYGYTF	TGTGCCAGCAGCCAAGATGTACCCGGGTACTATGGCTACACCTTC
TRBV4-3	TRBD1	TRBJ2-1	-	CASSQERGPYNEQFF	TGCGCCAGCAGCCAAGAGAGGGGGCCCTACAATGAGCAGTTCTTC
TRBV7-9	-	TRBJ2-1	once	CASSLAGQLYNEQFF	TGTGCCAGCAGCTTAGCTGGGCAGTTATACAATGAGCAGTTCTTC
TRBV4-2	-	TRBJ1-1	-	CASSRRGNTEAFF	TGTGCCAGCAGCCGCCGGGGGAACACTGAAGCTTTCTTT
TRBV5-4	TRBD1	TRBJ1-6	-	CASSLVTGNNSPLHF	TGTGCCAGCAGCTTGGTGACAGGGAATAATTCACCCCTCCACTTT
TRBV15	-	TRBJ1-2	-	CATSRGTLRHTF	TGTGCCACCAGCAGAGGTACTCTGCGCCACACCTTC
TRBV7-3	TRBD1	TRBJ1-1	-	CASSFGDRMNTEAFF	TGTGCCAGCAGCTTTGGGGACAGGATGAACACTGAAGCTTTCTTT
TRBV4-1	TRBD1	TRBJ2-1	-	CASSAQGAAYNEQFF	TGCGCCAGCAGCGCACAGGGGGCGGCCTACAATGAGCAGTTCTTC
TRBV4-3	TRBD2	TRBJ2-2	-	CASSQDGGGADGELFF	TGCGCCAGCAGCCAAGATGGCGGGGGGGCGGACGGGGAGCTGTTTTTT
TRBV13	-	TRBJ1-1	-	CASSLDPPGRGNTEAFF	TGTGCCAGCAGCTTAGATCCGCCGGGGAGGGGGAACACTGAAGCTTTCTTT
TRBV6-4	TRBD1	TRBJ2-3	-	CASSDRGRTDTQYF	TGTGCCAGCAGTGACAGGGGGCGCACAGATACGCAGTATTTT
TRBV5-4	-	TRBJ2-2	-	CASSLAGETGELFF	TGTGCCAGCAGCTTGGCCGGGGAAACCGGGGAGCTGTTTTTT
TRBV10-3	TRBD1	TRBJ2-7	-	CAISPTGAKSYEQYF	TGTGCCATCAGCCCGACAGGGGCTAAGAGCTACGAGCAGTACTTC
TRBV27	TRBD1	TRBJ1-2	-	CASRQQGQHGYTF	TGTGCCAGCAGGCAACAGGGGCAACATGGCTACACCTTC
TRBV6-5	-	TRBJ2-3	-	CASSLGDTQYF	TGTGCCAGCAGCCTAGGAGATACGCAGTATTTT
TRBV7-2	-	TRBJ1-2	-	CASSLAVRGARGYTF	TGTGCCAGCAGCTTAGCTGTGCGGGGGGCCAGGGGCTACACCTTC
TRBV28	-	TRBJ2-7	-	CASSSSYEQYF	TGTGCCAGCAGCTCTTCCTACGAGCAGTACTTC
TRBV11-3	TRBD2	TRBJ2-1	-	CASSLGGGPSYNEQFF	TGTGCCAGCAGCTTAGGCGGGGGGCCTTCCTACAATGAGCAGTTCTTC
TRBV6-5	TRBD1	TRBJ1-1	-	CASSRDRKNTEAFF	TGTGCCAGCAGTAGGGACAGAAAGAACACTGAAGCTTTCTTT
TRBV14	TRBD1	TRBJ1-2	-	CASSPRTGTYYGYTF	TGTGCCAGCAGCCCTCGGACAGGGACGTACTATGGCTACACCTTC
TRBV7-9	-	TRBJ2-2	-	CASSLYSSNTGELFF	TGTGCCAGCAGCCTGTACAGTTCGAACACCGGGGAGCTGTTTTTT
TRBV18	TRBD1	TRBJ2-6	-	CASSPGTVGANVLTF	TGTGCCAGCTCACCGGGGACAGTTGGGGCCAACGTCCTGACTTTC
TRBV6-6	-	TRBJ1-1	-	CASKPREAGSVEAFF	TGTGCCAGCAAACCCCGGGAGGCAGGCTCAGTTGAAGCTTTCTTT
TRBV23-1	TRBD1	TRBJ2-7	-	CASSQSPFKDRAYEQYF	TGCGCCAGCAGTCAATCCCCGTTCAAAGACAGGGCCTACGAGCAGTACTTC
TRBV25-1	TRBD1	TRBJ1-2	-	CASSVSGTGHTNYGYTF	TGTGCCAGCAGTGTGAGTGGGACAGGGCACACTAACTATGGCTACACCTTC
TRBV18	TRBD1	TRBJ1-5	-	CASSPRTGWRPQHF	TGTGCCAGCTCACCAAGGACAGGGTGGCGGCCCCAGCATTTT
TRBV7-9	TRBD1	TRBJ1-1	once	CASSQLLTGTNTEAFF	TGTGCCAGCAGCCAACTCTTGACAGGGACCAACACTGAAGCTTTCTTT
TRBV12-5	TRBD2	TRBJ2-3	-	CASGLVVSWAGGPPGTQYF	TGTGCTAGTGGTTTGGTAGTCTCCTGGGCGGGGGGGCCCCCAGGTACGCAGTATTTT
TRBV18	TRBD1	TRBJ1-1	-	CASTSGTGGSMDMNTEAFF	TGTGCCAGCACTTCTGGGACAGGGGGGAGTATGGACATGAACACTGAAGCTTTCTTT